Each of the 25 T cell receptor beta chains below was sequenced from the same sample in a study of blood T cell repertoires in COVID-19. Here immunoSEQ multiplex PCR was the method, and the copy in TCRdb shows in-frame clones only, minus some. Of 150,000 to 200,000 clones in the sample, 80% to 85% were seen once. The sequenced sample was peripheral blood. The receptors originated from a woman aged 80 or older with COVID-19, enrolled during active disease.

This clone came up a few times. This chain uses TRBV12-3 or TRBV12-4 with TRBJ2-7, with a tentative D call TRBD2 (5 bases). Trimming took 0 bases from V and 12 from J, leaving 15 bases between them. The CDR3 loop spans 13 amino acids. The CDR3 here is CASSLAAVGSRYF. CDR3 nucleotide sequence: TGTGCCAGCAGTTTAGCGGCGGTGGGGAGCAGGTACTTC.

This clone was seen just once. The V and J genes are TRBV19 and TRBJ1-1; TRBD1 matches 7 bases. Germline V gene lookup returns CDR1 LNHDA and CDR2 SQIVND (reference sequence). This CDR3 is 13 amino acids long. V lost 8 bases to trimming and J lost 1 base; unmatched junction nucleotides: 4. CDR3 amino acids: CASRDRPNTEAFF. The CDR3 DNA follows: TGTGCCAGTCGGGACAGACCGAACACTGAAGCTTTCTTT.

The chain couples TRBV5-1 to TRBJ2-7; D unresolved. Germline assignment: CDR1 SGHRS and CDR2 YFSETQ. The CDR3 runs to 13 residues. The V gene lost 1 base and the J gene lost 3 bases, with 8 bases spanning the gap. The CDR3 loop reads CASSLYSRYEQYF. The CDR3 bases are TGCGCCAGCAGCTTGTATAGCCGCTACGAGCAGTACTTC. Based on the CDR3 plus reference TRBV5-1 and TRBJ2-7, the full variable domain is KAGVTQTPRYLIKTRGQQVTLSCSPISGHRSVSWYQQTPGQGLQFLFEYFSETQRNKGNFPGRFSGRQFSNSRSEMNVSTLELGDSALYLCASSLYSRYEQYFGPGTRLTVT.

The genes are TRBV3-1 (or the pseudogene TRBV3-2) and TRBJ2-1, with 10 bases fitting TRBD2. V lost 3 bases and J lost 5; bases outside the gene matches: 7. CDR1 and CDR2 (germline): LGHDT, YNNKEL (reference sequence). This CDR3 has 16 residues. The CDR3 DNA reads as TGTGCCAGCAGCCATTCTACTAGCGGGGTAAACAATGAGCAGTTCTTC. It encodes CASSHSTSGVNNEQFF.

V and J are TRBV6-2 or TRBV6-3 and TRBJ2-3, with 9 bases aligning to TRBD2. Trimming cost V 2 bases and J 3 bases; bases outside gene matches: 6. Germline lookup yields CDR1 MNHEY and CDR2 SVGEGT. The CDR3 has 16 amino acids. The CDR3 here is CASSYGAGGPTDTQYF. The CDR3 DNA reads as TGTGCCAGCAGTTACGGTGCGGGGGGGCCAACAGATACGCAGTATTTT.

This clone has more than one count but fewer than ten. The V gene is TRBV7-9, the J gene TRBJ1-5; no reliable D call. Germline CDR1 SEHNR, CDR2 FQNEAQ (reference sequence). The CDR3 loop spans 14 amino acids. Trimming pared 7 bases from V and 6 bases from J, leaving 16 bases between. The CDR3 region has the DNA TGTGCCAGCACCCCTTGGGAGGGTGGTCAGCCCCAGCATTTT. It codes for CASTPWEGGQPQHF. Variable domain in full (rest from reference TRBV7-9 and TRBJ1-5): DTGVSQNPRHKITKRGQNVTFRCDPISEHNRLYWYRQTLGQGPEFLTYFQNEAQLEKSRLLSDRFSAERPKGSFSTLEIQRTEQGDSAMYLCASTPWEGGQPQHFGDGTRLSIL.

J is TRBJ2-3 and V is TRBV2, with 9 positions matching TRBD2. Germline V lookup: CDR1 SNHLY, CDR2 FYNNEI. Trimming removed 11 bases from V and 2 bases from J; junction bases left unmatched: 14. The CDR3 has 16 amino acids. The CDR3 protein is CAYSEWLAGHTDTQYF. The CDR3 DNA follows: TGTGCCTATTCTGAGTGGCTAGCGGGACACACAGATACGCAGTATTTT. The whole variable domain, filled in from reference TRBV2 and TRBJ2-3, reads EPEVTQTPSHQVTQMGQEVILRCVPISNHLYFYWYRQILGQKVEFLVSFYNNEISEKSEIFDDQFSVERPDGSNFTLKIRSTKLEDSAMYFCAYSEWLAGHTDTQYFGPGTRLTVL.

The rearrangement joins TRBV14 to TRBJ2-1; TRBD2 aligns across 8 bases. Unmatched junction bases numbered 4, after V lost 5 bases and J lost 4 bases. CDR3 length: 14 amino acids. CDR1 is SGHDN, CDR2 FVKESK, per germline. The CDR3 region has the DNA TGTGCCAGCAGCTTGGCTAGCGGGTACAATGAGCAGTTCTTC. The encoded protein is CASSLASGYNEQFF.

The chain has TRBV7-2 and TRBJ2-1, with 9 bases fitting TRBD2. J lost 9 bases, V lost 5 bases, and 2 bases had no gene match. Germline-derived CDR1 and CDR2 are SGHTA and FQGNSA. This CDR3 has 12 amino acids. The CDR3 bases are TGTGCCAGCAGCCTTAGCGGGGGTGAGCAGTTCTTC. Amino acids: CASSLSGGEQFF.

This clone was seen only a few times. The CDR3 is CASSQDLRSYGYTF. CDR3 sequence (DNA): TGCGCCAGCAGCCAAGATCTACGGAGCTATGGCTACACCTTC. The J gene is TRBJ1-2, the V gene TRBV4-1; D ambiguous. The CDR3 runs 14 residues. Germline loops: CDR1 MGHRA, CDR2 YSYEKL. Deletions cut 0 bases from V and 4 bases from J, with 9 bases between.

The genes are TRBV18 and TRBJ2-3, with 8 nucleotides matching TRBD1. This CDR3 region has 14 residues. Per the germline V gene, CDR1 is KGHSH and CDR2 is LQKENI. The V segment lost 6 bases and the J segment 4 bases; nucleotides outside the gene matches: 6. The CDR3, as DNA: TGTGCCAGCTCCCTCGGACAGGGTCCAGATACGCAGTATTTT. It codes for CASSLGQGPDTQYF.

This clone was recorded once. Written as DNA, the CDR3 is TGTGCCAGCAGCGACCCTGTTATGGGGGGGGGCCGGTATGGCTACACCTTC. Protein product: CASSDPVMGGGRYGYTF. The chain recombines TRBV2 with TRBJ1-2; TRBD1 might be the D (6 bases). CDR1 is SNHLY and CDR2 is FYNNEI in the germline V gene. The CDR3 totals 17 residues. V was pared by 6 bases and J by 5 bases, with 25 bases between.

This clone appeared a few times. The chain combines TRBV19 with TRBJ2-7; 11 bases match TRBD1. This CDR3 region has 16 residues. From germline, CDR1 is LNHDA and CDR2 SQIVND (reference sequence). Losses at the gene ends were 6 bases for V and 5 bases for J; bases not matched to a gene: 12. The CDR3 region has the DNA TGTGCCAGTAGCCGCCGATCTGGGACAGGGGGACACGAGCAGTACTTC. Translating gives CASSRRSGTGGHEQYF.

V gene TRBV30 combines with J gene TRBJ2-3; 8 bases are shared with TRBD1. The V gene end was trimmed by 4 bases and the J gene end by 0 bases; junction bases not matched to a gene: 3. CDR1 GTSNPN and CDR2 SVGIG come from the germline V gene (reference sequence). The CDR3 contains 14 residues. CDR3 protein: CAWTWTGSTDTQYF. DNA for the CDR3: TGTGCCTGGACCTGGACAGGGAGCACAGATACGCAGTATTTT.

The V and J genes are TRBV29-1 and TRBJ1-2; 8 nucleotides line up with TRBD1. CDR1 and CDR2 from the germline V gene are SQVTM and ANQGSEA. This CDR3 has 14 amino acids. V lost 2 bases and J lost 3; bases outside the gene matches: 5. DNA of the CDR3: TGCAGCGTTGAAACAGGGGGAGTGTACTATGGCTACACCTTC. Encoded protein: CSVETGGVYYGYTF.

CDR3 amino acids: CASSEFGEYYTF. The CDR3 coding sequence is TGTGCCAGCAGTGAATTCGGTGAATACTACACCTTC. The gene calls are TRBV25-1 and TRBJ1-2; no clear D. CDR1 and CDR2 (germline): MGHDK, SYGVNS. CDR3 length: 12 amino acids. The V end lost 1 base, the J end lost 10 bases, and 10 bases lay between the germline ends.

The V gene is TRBV7-9, the J gene TRBJ2-2; weak D call: TRBD1 (5 bases). The germline V gene encodes CDR1 SEHNR and CDR2 FQNEAQ (reference sequence). Trimming cost V 3 bases and J 7 bases, with 9 bases left between them. The CDR3 spans 13 residues. The CDR3 sequence: CASSFQGIGELFF. The CDR3, as DNA: TGTGCCAGCAGCTTCCAGGGTATCGGGGAGCTGTTTTTT.

In this sample, this clone turned up a few times. The chain recombines TRBV5-1 with TRBJ1-2, with D possibly being TRBD1 (6 bases). The CDR3 totals 13 residues. The germline gives CDR1 SGHRS, CDR2 YFSETQ. The V and J ends lost 0 bases and 8 bases respectively, with 11 bases between them. Written as DNA, the CDR3 is TGCGCCAGCAGCTTGGACAGGGTAGGCGGCTACACCTTC. Translating gives CASSLDRVGGYTF.

The rearrangement uses TRBV19 and TRBJ1-1; 12 positions match TRBD1. Germline V gives CDR1 LNHDA, CDR2 SQIVND (reference sequence). V gave up 5 bases and J gave up 4 bases; unmatched junction bases: 5. The CDR3 is made up of 15 amino acids. The CDR3 DNA reads as TGTGCCAGTAGTCCGGGACAGGGGGCGAGCACTGAAGCTTTCTTT. Translation: CASSPGQGASTEAFF.

This clone was seen ten or more times. This chain uses TRBV6-5 with TRBJ2-2; 7 bases are a match to TRBD2. Losses at the gene ends were 0 bases for V and 6 bases for J; bases not matched to a gene: 4. CDR3 length: 15 amino acids. Germline V gene data show CDR1 as MNHEY and CDR2 as SVGAGI. CDR3 amino acids: CASSYSGLFSGELFF. For the CDR3, the DNA is TGTGCCAGCAGTTACTCGGGACTATTTTCCGGGGAGCTGTTTTTT.

The CDR3 here is CASSKEGGGRTHSNQPQHF. Here the CDR3 DNA reads TGTGCCAGCAGCAAAGAGGGGGGGGGACGGACCCATAGCAATCAGCCCCAGCATTTT. The rearrangement joins TRBV21-1 to TRBJ1-5. TRBV21-1 is reported as a pseudogene. The CDR3 length is 19 residues.

In regard to this clone: At one end the junction does not follow the germline gene, possibly because of a read error. The chain joins TRBV7-9 to TRBJ2-2; no reliable D call. Germline CDR1 and CDR2: SEHNR and FQNEAQ (reference sequence). There are 15 residues in the CDR3. The chain's CDR3 is CATSIRTANTGELFF. The CDR3 DNA follows: TGTGCCACCAGCATTCGCACAGCGAACACCGGGGAGCTGTTTTTT.

The chain couples TRBV5-1 to TRBJ1-1, with D tentatively TRBD1 (6 bases). Trimming left V 3 bases short and J 4 bases short, with 16 bases between. Per germline, CDR1 SGHRS and CDR2 YFSETQ. This CDR3 has 15 amino acids. CDR3 sequence (DNA): TGCGCCAGCAGCTCTAGGCCAGGGGCGCCCACTGAAGCTTTCTTT. This translates into CASSSRPGAPTEAFF.

There are a few counts of this clone. The chain carries TRBV9 and TRBJ2-2, with 9 bases fitting TRBD2. The CDR3 is 14 residues long. The germline V gene has CDR1 SGDLS and CDR2 YYNGEE. V dropped 4 bases and J dropped 5; count of bases not matched to a gene: 3. The CDR3 protein is CASSFGLATGELFF. DNA for the CDR3: TGTGCCAGCAGCTTCGGACTAGCGACCGGGGAGCTGTTTTTT.

The chain employs TRBV6-5 and TRBJ2-7, with D possibly matching TRBD2 (6 bases). CDR3 length: 14 amino acids. V lost 5 bases, J lost 7 bases, and 18 bases lay in between. The germline CDR1 and CDR2 sequences are MNHEY and SVGAGI. CDR3 in amino acids: CASSRASEAGEQYF. CDR3 coding DNA: TGTGCCAGCAGTAGGGCTAGCGAGGCGGGGGAGCAGTACTTC.